This T cell receptor beta chain came from a study of blood T cell repertoires in COVID-19. Unmatched junction bases numbered 12, after V lost 4 bases and J lost 10 bases. The CDR3 sequence is 15 residues long. The germline CDR1 and CDR2 sequences are LGHDT and YNNKEL (reference sequence). In terms of age and location, participants ranged from roughly 18 to 90 years and lived in about two dozen US areas. Two negative PCRs, clearance, or symptom resolution were required of recovered Cohort 3 donors. The protocol was immunoSEQ multiplex PCR, while the TCRdb copy is restricted to in-frame clones and leaves out a portion. The sample holds around 160,000 clones, about four fifths seen once.

The clonotype comes from a man aged 45-65 years who had recovered from COVID-19. The rearrangement uses TRBV3-1 (or the pseudogene TRBV3-2) and TRBJ2-1; TRBD2 matches 8 bases. The source material was PBMCs or T cells enriched from blood (not recorded which). The CDR3 DNA reads as TGTGCCAGCAGCCTGTTAGGGACTAGTTCGGGAGAGCAGTTCTTC. Translating gives CASSLLGTSSGEQFF.